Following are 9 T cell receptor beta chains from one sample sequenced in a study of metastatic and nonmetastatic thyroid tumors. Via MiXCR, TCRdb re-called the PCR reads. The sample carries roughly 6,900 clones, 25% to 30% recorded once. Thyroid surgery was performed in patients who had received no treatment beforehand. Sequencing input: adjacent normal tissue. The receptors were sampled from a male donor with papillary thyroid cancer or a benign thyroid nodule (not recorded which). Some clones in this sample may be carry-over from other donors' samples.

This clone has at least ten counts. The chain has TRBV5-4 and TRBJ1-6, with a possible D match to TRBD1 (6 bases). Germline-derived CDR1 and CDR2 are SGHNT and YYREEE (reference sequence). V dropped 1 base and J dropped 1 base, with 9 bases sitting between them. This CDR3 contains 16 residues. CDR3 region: CASSLQGPSYNSPLHF. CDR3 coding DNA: TGTGCCAGCAGCTTGCAGGGGCCGTCCTATAATTCACCCCTCCACTTT.

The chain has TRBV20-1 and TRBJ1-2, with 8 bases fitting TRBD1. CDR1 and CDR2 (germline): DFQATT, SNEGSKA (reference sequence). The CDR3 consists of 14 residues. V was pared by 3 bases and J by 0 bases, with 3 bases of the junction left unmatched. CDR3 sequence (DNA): TGCAGTGCTAGGGGACAGGCTGCTAACTATGGCTACACCTTC. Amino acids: CSARGQAANYGYTF.

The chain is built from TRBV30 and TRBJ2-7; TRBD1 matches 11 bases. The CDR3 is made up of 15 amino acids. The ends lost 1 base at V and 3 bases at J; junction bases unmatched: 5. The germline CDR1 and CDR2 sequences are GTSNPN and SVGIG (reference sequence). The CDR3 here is CAWSGGQGVVYEQYF. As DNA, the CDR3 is TGTGCCTGGAGTGGGGGACAGGGGGTCGTCTACGAGCAGTACTTC.

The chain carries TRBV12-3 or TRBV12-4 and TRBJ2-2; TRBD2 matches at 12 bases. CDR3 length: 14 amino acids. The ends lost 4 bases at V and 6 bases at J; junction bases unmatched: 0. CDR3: CASSSSGGAGELFF. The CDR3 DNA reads TGTGCCAGCAGTTCTAGCGGGGGGGCCGGGGAGCTGTTTTTT.

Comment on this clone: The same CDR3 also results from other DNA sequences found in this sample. The DNA of the CDR3 is TGCAGTGTCCCGGCGGCACTAGCATACGAGCAGTACTTC. Protein sequence: CSVPAALAYEQYF. J is TRBJ2-7 and V is TRBV20-1, with a possible D match to TRBD2 (6 bases). CDR1 DFQATT and CDR2 SNEGSKA come from the germline V gene (reference sequence). V shed 7 bases and J shed 4 bases, with 17 bases lying between them. The CDR3 runs to 13 residues.

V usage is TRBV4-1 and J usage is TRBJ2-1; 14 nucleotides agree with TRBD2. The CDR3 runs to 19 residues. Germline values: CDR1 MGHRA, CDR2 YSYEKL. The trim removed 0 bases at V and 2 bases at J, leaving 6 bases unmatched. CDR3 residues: CASSQERGTSGSPYNEQFF. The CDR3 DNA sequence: TGCGCCAGCAGCCAAGAAAGGGGGACTAGCGGGAGCCCCTACAATGAGCAGTTCTTC.

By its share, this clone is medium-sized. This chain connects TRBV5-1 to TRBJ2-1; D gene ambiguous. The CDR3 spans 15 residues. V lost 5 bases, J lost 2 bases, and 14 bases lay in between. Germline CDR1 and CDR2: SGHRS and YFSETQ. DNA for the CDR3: TGCGCCAGCAGGTTTTCTGGCGCAGCCTACAATGAGCAGTTCTTC. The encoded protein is CASRFSGAAYNEQFF.

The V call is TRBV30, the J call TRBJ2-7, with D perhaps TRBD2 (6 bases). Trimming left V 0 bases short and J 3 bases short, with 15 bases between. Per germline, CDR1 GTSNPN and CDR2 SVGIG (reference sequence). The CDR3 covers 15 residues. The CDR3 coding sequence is TGTGCCTGGAGTGTAAGGGGACTGGGGGGCTACGAGCAGTACTTC. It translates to CAWSVRGLGGYEQYF.

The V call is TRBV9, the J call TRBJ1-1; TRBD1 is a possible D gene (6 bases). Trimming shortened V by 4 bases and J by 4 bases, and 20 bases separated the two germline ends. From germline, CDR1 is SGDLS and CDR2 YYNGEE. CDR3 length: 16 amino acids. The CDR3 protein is CASSPQSGVEGTEAFF. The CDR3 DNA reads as TGTGCCAGCAGCCCACAATCAGGGGTGGAGGGCACTGAAGCTTTCTTT.